The clone carrying this TCR beta chain was observed many times. Antigen unknown. This CDR3 is 16 amino acids long. Germline V gene sequence: CDR1 DFQATT, CDR2 SNEGSKA (reference sequence). This entry is derived from a study of T cells in Graves' hyperthyroidism and ophthalmopathy. Study-level points and caveats: A 13 V-J model separated ophthalmopathy from stable hyperthyroidism. Researchers found most expanded thyroid clonotypes above 0.001 in blood as well. The model's output predicted ophthalmopathy at a median of roughly 6.9 months prior to onset.

Fresh peripheral blood, around 9.5 ml, yielded the PBMCs. Template material for amplifying TCR beta CDR3 regions consisted of RNA transcripts. During a first-round RT-PCR of the TCR CDR3, the HTBI primer set was used. TCRdb passed the multiplex PCR reads through MiXCR, listing each CDR3 protein once. Here the sample spans roughly 640,000 distinct CDR3 sequences, roughly a sixth being singletons. The chain combines TRBV20-1 with TRBJ2-5, with D possibly TRBD2 on 5 matching bases. This sequence was found in a woman between 40 and 55 years old with Graves' ophthalmopathy. Sequencing input: blood. CDR3: CSALHSRGTVPETQYF. In nucleotides, the CDR3 is TGCAGCGCACTCCACAGCCGGGGAACGGTCCCAGAGACCCAGTACTTC.